This TCR beta chain was recovered during a study of cytomegalovirus exposure and HLA in healthy donors. Whole-study context: According to later analysis, the same platform produced the approximately 120 validation and around 730 first-cohort repertoires. General study findings and limits: The authors listed around 150 TCR beta chains as cytomegalovirus-associated. While the bulk of TCR sequences proved rare, some public TCRs turned up in many donors.

Of note for this clone: Its antigen is not known.

The CDR3 is made up of 14 amino acids. V shed 5 bases, J shed 5 bases, and the junction held 8 bases outside the gene matches. The germline CDR1 and CDR2 sequences are MNHNY and SVGAGI (reference sequence). The donors were part of the validation cohort, which consisted of about 120 subjects and was separate from the first cohort of 666 subjects. The data were produced by immunoSEQ multiplex PCR, yet TCRdb's version contains in-frame clones alone and is incomplete. The sample gives 150,000 or so clones, 85% to 90% of which show up once; around 3.4% is in the top ten. The material sequenced was PBMCs. V gene TRBV6-6 combines with J gene TRBJ1-2; 7 bases line up with TRBD1. This clonotype was obtained from a woman under 30 in good health and CMV-seropositive. This CDR3 reads CASSRRRGPYGYTF. Written as DNA, the CDR3 is TGTGCCAGCAGTCGGAGGAGGGGGCCATATGGCTACACCTTC.